This T cell receptor beta chain originates from a study of CD8 T cells in Susac syndrome (dated by TCRdb to about 2019). About the study as a whole: Among the Susac syndrome patients who were sequenced, clinically active disease was present in more than 5 and clinical remission was observed in eight or nine. At the time of blood withdrawal, Susac syndrome patients were either therapy-naive, taking corticosteroids (with some also receiving IVIg), or on IVIg alone. Repertoire sequencing was used to test whether CD8+ T cell activation and differentiation in Susac syndrome was antigen driven.

RNA was extracted using the RNeasy kit, and about 0.5 to 1 ug of the RNA was reverse transcribed with random hexamers. TCR beta CDR3 regions were amplified with the immunoSEQ multiplex PCR assay covering 54 Vbeta and 13 Jbeta segments. PCR amplification bias was corrected using a synthetic template baseline for primer optimization and computational correction. On the study's bioinformatics: Only productive sequences were kept, with reads annotated to V, D and J genes according to IMGT and analyzed in immunoSEQ Analyzer. Clonality was computed as one minus Shannon entropy normalized by log2 of the number of productive unique sequences. For each patient and control, public and private clones were evaluated among the 100 most prevalent clones. Clones were defined as Susac-specific when absent from the healthy and MS cohorts, from 1,000 to 1,100 published viral clones and from other ImmuneACCESS disease sequences. The public reads were reprocessed in TCRdb via fastp at Q25 and MiXCR, keeping in-frame beta chains. Rows are combined by CDR3 protein, so each entry shows the most common genes and DNA. TCRdb, rather than the study authors, made the V and J calls. The sample table lists roughly 220,000 distinct CDR3 sequences, roughly 93% of them with a count of one. The leading ten clones occupy around 0.15% of the sample.

Worth noting for this clonotype: Its target antigen remains unknown. No qualities accompany the bases; no much larger clone lies one base away.

General findings and caveats noted by the study authors: The number of individuals in the TCR sequencing and HLA analysis was recognized as being relatively small. No clonal expansion was detected in the CD4+ T cell repertoire of Susac syndrome patients.

Peripheral blood CD8+ and CD4+ T cells from healthy donors, Susac syndrome patients and multiple sclerosis patients were profiled by high-throughput TCR beta sequencing. Recently defined diagnostic criteria for definite or probable disease were met by the Susac syndrome patients. Bulk CD8+ and CD4+ T cells were purified by magnetic negative isolation, while CD8+ TEMRA cells were enriched using FACS. Blood was collected in EDTA tubes and processed within 24 hours, with PBMCs isolated through density gradient centrifugation. PBMCs intended for TCR sequencing were frozen in liquid nitrogen and were later thawed in a 37 degrees C water bath. A purity of at least 90% was achieved for sorted or isolated CD4+, CD8+ and CD8+ TEMRA cells. CDR1 and CDR2, per the germline V gene, are SQVTM and ANQGSEA. CDR3 length: 14 amino acids, cysteine to phenylalanine. CDR3 DNA is the only sequence kept; it has 42 bases, read in frame from the first base. The germline ends are 10 bases apart after V is trimmed by 0 bases and J by 2 bases.

Source material: CD4+ T cells from PBMCs. The chain links TRBV29-1 with TRBJ1-2; the D segment could be TRBD1, given 5 matching bases. This TCR was recovered from a human donor with Susac syndrome. The CDR3 region has the sequence CSVEDREGNYGYTF. Read as DNA, the sequence is TGCAGCGTTGAAGATCGGGAGGGGAACTATGGCTACACCTTC. Here the CDR3 is joined to the reference TRBV29-1 and TRBJ1-2 genes, and the full variable domain is: SAVISQKPSRDICQRGTSLTIQCQVDSQVTMMFWYRQQPGQSLTLIATANQGSEATYESGFVIDKFPISRPNLTFSTLTVSNMSPEDSSIYLCSVEDREGNYGYTFGSGTRLTVV.